These 10 T cell receptor beta chains came from one sample sequenced in a study of T cells in Graves' hyperthyroidism and ophthalmopathy. The investigators amplified TCR beta CDR3 regions from RNA transcripts. Carried out on the TCR CDR3, a first-round RT-PCR used the HTBI primer set. TCRdb used MiXCR to reprocess the multiplex PCR reads, holding one entry per CDR3 protein. Altogether 490,000 or so distinct CDR3 sequences are present, under 25% being singletons, with the ten largest covering 45% to 55%. Sequencing input: blood. The receptors derive from a woman in her seventies with Graves' ophthalmopathy.

This clonotype was found many times. The chain recombines TRBV27 with TRBJ2-1; weak D call: TRBD2 (6 bases). V lost 6 bases to trimming and J lost 7 bases, with 10 bases between them. The CDR3 covers 12 residues. The germline gives CDR1 MNHEY, CDR2 SMNVEV (reference sequence). CDR3 region: CASSPSGNEQFF. CDR3 bases: TGTGCCAGCAGCCCCAGCGGGAATGAGCAGTTCTTC.

This clonotype was seen a few times. The genes are TRBV10-3 and TRBJ2-1; perhaps TRBD1 as D (6 bases). This CDR3 spans 15 amino acids. Germline V gene sequence: CDR1 ENHRY, CDR2 SYGVKD. The V and J ends lost 5 bases and 1 base respectively, with 12 bases between them. CDR3 sequence reads: CAISSTGPSYNEQFF. Written as DNA, the CDR3 is TGTGCCATCAGTTCGACAGGCCCTTCCTACAATGAGCAGTTCTTC.

This clonotype was observed at least ten times. This sequence joins TRBV6-1 and TRBJ2-1; TRBD2 is a possible D gene (6 bases). Germline CDR1 MNHNS, CDR2 SASEGT. This CDR3 spans 16 amino acids. V was trimmed by 6 bases and J by 2 bases, leaving 17 bases between them. CDR3 nucleotides: TGTGCCAGCAGAAAGACGGGACTTGGGGCCTACAATGAGCAGTTCTTC. This translates into CASRKTGLGAYNEQFF.

This clonotype was recorded at least ten times. This chain links TRBV7-8 with TRBJ2-2; D possibly uses TRBD1 or TRBD2 (5 bases each). V lost 5 bases, J lost 6 bases, and 28 bases lay in between. The CDR3 is 19 residues long. Germline lookup yields CDR1 SGHVS and CDR2 FQNEAQ. CDR3 nucleotides: TGTGCCAGCAGCCCGACAGCCACCGGGACGACCCGAACGGCCGGGGAGCTGTTTTTT. Translating it yields CASSPTATGTTRTAGELFF.

This clonotype was picked up many times. The chain has TRBV2 and TRBJ1-1; D is possibly TRBD1 (5 bases). CDR1 and CDR2 (germline): SNHLY, FYNNEI. The ends were cut back, 5 bases at V and 10 bases at J, with 11 bases in the middle. This CDR3 spans 11 amino acids. CDR3 sequence: CASSRQYGAFF. The CDR3 DNA is TGTGCCAGCAGTCGACAGTATGGAGCTTTCTTT.

This clonotype was counted many times. This CDR3 is CASTGGNIQYF. In DNA form, the CDR3 reads TGTGCCAGCACGGGGGGAAACATTCAGTACTTC. The chain recombines TRBV6-1 with TRBJ2-4; 7 bases are a match to TRBD2. CDR3 length: 11 residues. Germline V CDR1 and CDR2: MNHNS, SASEGT. The V gene end was trimmed by 7 bases and the J gene end by 6 bases; junction bases not matched to a gene: 0.

This clonotype showed up just a few times. The V and J genes are TRBV25-1 and TRBJ1-1, with unresolved D. Per the germline V gene, CDR1 is MGHDK and CDR2 is SYGVNS. Trimming cost V 5 bases and J 0 bases, with 10 bases left between them. This CDR3 spans 14 amino acids. DNA of the CDR3: TGTGCCAGCAGTACAGATTTCATGAACACTGAAGCTTTCTTT. Its translation: CASSTDFMNTEAFF.

This chain's CDR3 is CASSSYRETQYF. In DNA form, the CDR3 reads TGTGCCAGCAGCTCCTACCGGGAGACCCAGTACTTC. V and J are TRBV7-2 and TRBJ2-5; no clear D. V was shortened by 4 bases and J by 5 bases, with 8 bases between the two germline ends. CDR3 length: 12 residues. CDR1 is SGHTA and CDR2 is FQGNSA in the germline V gene.

The chain combines TRBV24-1 with TRBJ2-5; 7 nucleotides line up with TRBD1. V was clipped by 2 bases and J by 0 bases; unmatched bases: 2. Germline CDR1 KGHDR, CDR2 SFDVKD. The CDR3 contains 15 residues. CDR3 sequence (DNA): TGTGCCACCAGTGATTGGACAGGAAACCAAGAGACCCAGTACTTC. Translated: CATSDWTGNQETQYF.

The chain uses TRBV5-1 and TRBJ2-2, with TRBD2 identical over 8 bases. Germline V gene lookup returns CDR1 SGHRS and CDR2 YFSETQ. V lost 0 bases to trimming and J lost 1 base; unmatched junction nucleotides: 2. This CDR3 has 16 amino acids. CDR3: CASSLGTSWNTGELFF. The CDR3 nucleotides are TGCGCCAGCAGCTTGGGGACTAGCTGGAACACCGGGGAGCTGTTTTTT.